This TCR beta chain was identified in a study of identical twins. Comments on this clonotype: Antigen specificity is unknown. With a much larger clone just one base away, this may be a read error.

Findings of the study overall: Zero-insertion analyses might be partly confounded by invariant T cells like MAIT and iNKT. The same donors were not followed; conclusions instead depended on cross-sectional statistical analysis.

TCRdb independently ran MiXCR on the 5' RACE reads; one entry per CDR3 protein. The sample shows 1,800,000 or so distinct CDR3 sequences, around a third of them seen only once. Specimen: cord blood. The receptor was isolated from a newborn girl in good health.

This chain's CDR3 is CAISEPGMSSYNEQYF. Written as DNA, the CDR3 is TGTGCCATCAGTGAGCCGGGAATGAGCTCCTACAATGAGCAGTACTTC. This sequence joins TRBV10-3 and TRBJ2-1; a possible D gene is TRBD2 (5 bases). The J call may be faulty, since TRBJ2-7 better matches the DNA end. The CDR3 totals 16 residues. In germline, CDR1 is ENHRY, CDR2 SYGVKD.